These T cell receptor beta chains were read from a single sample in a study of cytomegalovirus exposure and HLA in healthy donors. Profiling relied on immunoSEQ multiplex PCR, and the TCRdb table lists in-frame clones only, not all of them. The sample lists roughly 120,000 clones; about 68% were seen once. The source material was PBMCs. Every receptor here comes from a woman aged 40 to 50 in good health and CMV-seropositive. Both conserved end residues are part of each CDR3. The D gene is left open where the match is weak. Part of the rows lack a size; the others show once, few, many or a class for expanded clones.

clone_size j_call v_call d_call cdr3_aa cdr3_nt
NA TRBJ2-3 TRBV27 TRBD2 CASSLLAGAADTQYF TGTGCCAGCAGTTTGCTAGCGGGAGCCGCAGATACGCAGTATTTT
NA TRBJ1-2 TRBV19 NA CASSLTGGESGYTF TGTGCCAGTAGTCTCACCGGGGGGGAGAGTGGCTACACCTTC
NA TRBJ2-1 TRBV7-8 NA CASSLARNEQFF TGTGCCAGCAGCTTAGCGAGAAATGAGCAGTTCTTC
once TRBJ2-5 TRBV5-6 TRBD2 CASSLVWAGGGRETQYF TGTGCCAGCAGCTTGGTTTGGGCCGGCGGGGGTAGAGAGACCCAGTACTTC
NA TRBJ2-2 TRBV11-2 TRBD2 CASSLHVAGNTGELFF TGTGCCAGCAGCTTACATGTAGCGGGGAACACCGGGGAGCTGTTTTTT
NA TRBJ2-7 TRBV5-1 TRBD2 CASSLDWTSGRPEYF TGCGCCAGCAGCTTGGATTGGACTAGCGGGAGGCCGGAGTACTTC
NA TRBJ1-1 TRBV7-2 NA CASSLVPGGNTEAFF TGTGCCAGCAGCTTAGTCCCGGGGGGTAACACTGAAGCTTTCTTT
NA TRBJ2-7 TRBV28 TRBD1 CASRWDRGSNEQYF TGTGCCAGCAGGTGGGACAGGGGAAGCAACGAGCAGTACTTC
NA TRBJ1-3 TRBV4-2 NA CASSQGRGSGNTIYF TGTGCCAGCAGCCAGGGTAGGGGATCAGGAAACACCATATATTTT
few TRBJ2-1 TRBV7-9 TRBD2 CASIQSGSSYNEQFF TGTGCCAGCATCCAGAGCGGGAGCTCCTACAATGAGCAGTTCTTC
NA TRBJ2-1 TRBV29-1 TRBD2 CSVEGSGRRGSSYNEQFF TGCAGCGTTGAGGGTAGCGGGAGAAGGGGAAGCTCCTACAATGAGCAGTTCTTC
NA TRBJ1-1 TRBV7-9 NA CASSLWANTEAFF TGTGCCAGCAGCTTATGGGCGAACACTGAAGCTTTCTTT
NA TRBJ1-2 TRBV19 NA CASRWGANYGYTF TGTGCCAGCCGGTGGGGAGCCAACTATGGCTACACCTTC
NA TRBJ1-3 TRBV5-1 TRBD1 CASSQTGAGNTIYF TGCGCCAGCAGCCAGACAGGGGCTGGAAACACCATATATTTT
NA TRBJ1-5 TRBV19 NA CASSHTTGGQPQHF TGTGCCAGTAGTCACACAACGGGGGGTCAGCCCCAGCATTTT
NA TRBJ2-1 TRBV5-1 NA CASSPEGLYEQFF TGCGCCAGCAGCCCGGAGGGACTCTATGAGCAGTTCTTC
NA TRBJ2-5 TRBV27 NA CASRALVGETQYF TGTGCCAGCCGAGCACTAGTAGGGGAGACCCAGTACTTC
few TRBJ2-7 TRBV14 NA CASSQVVRPHGPYERYF TGTGCCAGCAGCCAAGTAGTCCGGCCACACGGCCCGTACGAGCGGTACTTC
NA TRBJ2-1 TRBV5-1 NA CASSLEGGQFF TGCGCCAGCAGCTTGGAAGGAGGGCAGTTCTTC
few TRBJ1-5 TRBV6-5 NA CASSFQGHQPQHF TGTGCCAGCAGCTTCCAGGGGCATCAGCCCCAGCATTTT
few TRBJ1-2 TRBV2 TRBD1 CASRGQKYYGYTF TGTGCCAGCAGGGGACAGAAATACTATGGCTACACCTTC
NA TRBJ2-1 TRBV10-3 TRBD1 CAISELDRTAYNEQFF TGTGCCATCAGTGAGTTGGACAGGACCGCTTACAATGAGCAGTTCTTC
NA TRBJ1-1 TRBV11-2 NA CASSFFGGPDTEAFF TGTGCCAGCAGCTTCTTCGGGGGGCCGGACACTGAAGCTTTCTTT
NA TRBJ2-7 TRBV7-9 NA CASSLVVDEQYF TGTGCCAGCAGCTTAGTGGTAGACGAGCAGTACTTC
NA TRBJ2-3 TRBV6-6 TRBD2 CASTVREGGTDTQYF TGTGCCAGCACCGTGCGGGAGGGGGGAACAGATACGCAGTATTTT
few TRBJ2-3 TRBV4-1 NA CASSQAQLARETDTQYF TGCGCCAGCAGCCAGGCCCAACTAGCTAGAGAAACAGATACGCAGTATTTT
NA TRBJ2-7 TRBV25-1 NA CASTRGGGYEQYF TGTGCCAGCACCCGAGGTGGGGGGTATGAGCAGTACTTC
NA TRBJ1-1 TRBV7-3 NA CASSLTDRTNTEAFF TGTGCCAGCAGCTTAACGGACAGAACGAACACTGAAGCTTTCTTT
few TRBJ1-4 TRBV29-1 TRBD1 CSVVGQGRKLFF TGCAGCGTCGTGGGACAGGGTCGAAAACTGTTTTTT
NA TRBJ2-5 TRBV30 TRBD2 CAWSVSGTPGETQYF TGTGCCTGGAGCGTAAGCGGGACCCCTGGGGAGACCCAGTACTTC
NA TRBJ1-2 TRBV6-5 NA CASLTEGYGYTF TGTGCCAGCCTGACGGAGGGCTATGGCTACACCTTC
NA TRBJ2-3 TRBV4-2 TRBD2 CASSQGGTSGNQDTQYF TGTGCCAGCAGCCAAGGGGGGACTAGCGGGAATCAAGATACGCAGTATTTT
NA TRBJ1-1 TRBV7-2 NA CASSLISLMNTEAFF TGTGCCAGCAGCTTAATCTCCCTAATGAACACTGAAGCTTTCTTT
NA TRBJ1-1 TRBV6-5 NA CASSFGRGGTEAFF TGTGCCAGCAGTTTTGGACGGGGGGGCACTGAAGCTTTCTTT
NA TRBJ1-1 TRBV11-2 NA CASSHRVLNTEAFF TGTGCCAGCAGCCACAGGGTACTGAACACTGAAGCTTTCTTT
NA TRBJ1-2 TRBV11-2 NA CASSPLGHSYGYTF TGTGCCAGCAGCCCTTTAGGACATAGCTATGGCTACACCTTC
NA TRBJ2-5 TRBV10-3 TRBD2 CAISESGTTQETQYF TGTGCCATCAGTGAGTCGGGGACTACACAAGAGACCCAGTACTTC
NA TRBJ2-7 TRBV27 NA CASSSESSYEQYF TGTGCCAGCAGTTCTGAGAGCTCCTACGAGCAGTACTTC
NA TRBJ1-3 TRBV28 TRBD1 CASSLSRQGRSGNTIYF TGTGCCAGCAGTTTATCCCGACAGGGGCGTTCTGGAAACACCATATATTTT
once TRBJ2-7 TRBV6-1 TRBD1 CASSEFGQESYEQYF TGTGCCAGCAGTGAGTTCGGACAGGAGTCTTACGAGCAGTACTTC
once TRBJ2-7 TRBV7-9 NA CASSTTRYYEQYF TGTGCCAGCAGCACGACTCGATACTACGAGCAGTACTTC
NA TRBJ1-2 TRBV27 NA CASSPSGSAAGYTF TGTGCCAGCAGCCCCAGTGGTTCCGCGGCTGGCTACACCTTC
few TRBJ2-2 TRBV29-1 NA CSVEARTNTGELFF TGCAGCGTTGAGGCCAGGACGAACACCGGGGAGCTGTTTTTT
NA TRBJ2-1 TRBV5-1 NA CASSLRLGSEQFF TGCGCCAGCAGCTTGCGGCTGGGGAGTGAGCAGTTCTTC
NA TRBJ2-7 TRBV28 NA CASSLLDYEQYF TGTGCCAGCAGTTTACTAGACTACGAGCAGTACTTC
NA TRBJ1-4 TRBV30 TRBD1 CAWRDRGRGEKLFF TGTGCCTGGAGAGACAGGGGGCGCGGAGAAAAACTGTTTTTT
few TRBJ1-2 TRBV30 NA CAWSGRLDYGYTF TGTGCCTGGAGTGGCAGGTTGGACTATGGCTACACCTTC